The entry below gives a single T cell receptor (beta chain) sequence along with its context. Germline trimming cut 5 bases from V and 7 bases from J; bases unmatched to any gene: 3. Germline lookup yields CDR1 MNHEY and CDR2 SMNVEV (reference sequence). The CDR3 is 12 amino acids. The data stem from a study of blood T cell repertoires in COVID-19. Background on the study: Both acute and convalescent COVID-19 samples were obtained from the United States, Italy and Spain. In each case, the material was cDNA or gDNA derived from T cells, B-cell-depleted T cells, or PBMCs.

Generated by immunoSEQ multiplex PCR, the TCRdb table keeps only in-frame clones and is missing some. The table has nearly 110,000 clones, 65% to 80% seen once. J is TRBJ2-7 and V is TRBV27, with TRBD1 matching 9 bases. The clonotype originates from a man between 65 and 85 years old with acute or convalescent COVID-19. The sample taken for sequencing was peripheral blood. Here the CDR3 DNA reads TGTGCCAGCAGTACAGGGGGCCGGGAGCAGTACTTC. It encodes CASSTGGREQYF.